This is a list of T cell receptor beta chains from one sample in a study of blood T cell repertoires in COVID-19. TCRdb's table, derived via immunoSEQ multiplex PCR, lists solely in-frame clones and lacks some. The sample has about 44,000 clones, around 80% seen once. Sample: peripheral blood. The origin of the receptors is a human donor in a cohort sampled during active COVID-19. Each CDR3 is given with its conserved first and last residue. A D gene is named only where the DNA matches it firmly. Part of the rows lack a size; the others show once, few, many or a class for expanded clones.

size | D | J | V | CDR3 | DNA
large | TRBD1 | TRBJ1-6 | TRBV27 | CASSSAGGGGSPLHF | TGTGCCAGCAGTAGTGCAGGGGGCGGCGGATCACCCCTCCACTTT
once | TRBD1 | TRBJ2-7 | TRBV27 | CASSNRGPSYEQYF | TGTGCCAGCAGCAACAGGGGCCCTTCCTACGAGCAGTACTTC
. | . | TRBJ1-5 | TRBV6-2/TRBV6-3 | CASSYVAGFQPQHF | TGTGCCAGCAGTTACGTGGCAGGGTTTCAGCCCCAGCATTTT
. | TRBD1 | TRBJ1-2 | TRBV18 | CASSPLGQENSGYTF | TGTGCCAGCTCACCATTGGGACAGGAAAACTCTGGCTACACCTTC
. | TRBD2 | TRBJ2-1 | TRBV19 | CASSILGWTSVGGEQFF | TGTGCCAGTAGTATATTGGGGTGGACTAGCGTGGGGGGTGAGCAGTTCTTC
. | . | TRBJ2-3 | TRBV7-9 | CASSLAGGPRTDTQYF | TGTGCCAGCAGCTTAGCGGGGGGGCCTCGCACAGATACGCAGTATTTT
. | . | TRBJ1-2 | TRBV3-1/TRBV3-2 | CASSQVKGKGYTF | TGTGCCAGCAGCCAAGTAAAGGGGAAAGGCTACACCTTC
. | . | TRBJ1-3 | TRBV4-2 | CASSQDAAGFSSGNTIYF | TGTGCCAGCAGCCAAGATGCGGCGGGGTTTAGCTCTGGAAACACCATATATTTT
. | . | TRBJ2-2 | TRBV5-1 | CASSQRVGAGELFF | TGCGCCAGCAGCCAAAGGGTAGGGGCCGGGGAGCTGTTTTTT
once | . | TRBJ1-5 | TRBV7-9 | CASSDQENQPQHF | TGTGCCAGCAGCGACCAGGAAAATCAGCCCCAGCATTTT
. | TRBD1 | TRBJ2-1 | TRBV7-3 | CASSKGQGYNEQFF | TGTGCCAGCAGCAAGGGACAGGGGTACAATGAGCAGTTCTTC
. | TRBD1 | TRBJ1-1 | TRBV6-6 | CASSIQGGNTEAFF | TGTGCCAGCAGCATACAGGGGGGGAACACTGAAGCTTTCTTT
. | . | TRBJ2-1 | TRBV28 | CASSYSEIRNEQFF | TGTGCCAGCAGTTATAGCGAAATTCGCAATGAGCAGTTCTTC
. | . | TRBJ2-3 | TRBV15 | CATSNLNTAGTQYF | TGTGCCACCAGTAACCTAAACACCGCCGGGACGCAGTATTTT
. | . | TRBJ2-5 | TRBV18 | CASRPGSTGQTQYF | TGTGCCAGCCGACCCGGGTCAACAGGGCAGACCCAGTACTTC
. | TRBD2 | TRBJ2-6 | TRBV24-1 | CATSETSGYSGANVLTF | TGTGCCACCAGTGAGACTAGCGGGTACTCTGGGGCCAACGTCCTGACTTTC
. | . | TRBJ2-1 | TRBV11-2 | CASSLESGAFASSEQFF | TGTGCCAGCAGCTTAGAGTCAGGGGCTTTCGCTAGTAGTGAGCAGTTCTTC
few | . | TRBJ1-5 | TRBV27 | CASSLWAGAEGQPQHF | TGTGCCAGCAGTTTATGGGCAGGGGCTGAGGGTCAGCCCCAGCATTTT